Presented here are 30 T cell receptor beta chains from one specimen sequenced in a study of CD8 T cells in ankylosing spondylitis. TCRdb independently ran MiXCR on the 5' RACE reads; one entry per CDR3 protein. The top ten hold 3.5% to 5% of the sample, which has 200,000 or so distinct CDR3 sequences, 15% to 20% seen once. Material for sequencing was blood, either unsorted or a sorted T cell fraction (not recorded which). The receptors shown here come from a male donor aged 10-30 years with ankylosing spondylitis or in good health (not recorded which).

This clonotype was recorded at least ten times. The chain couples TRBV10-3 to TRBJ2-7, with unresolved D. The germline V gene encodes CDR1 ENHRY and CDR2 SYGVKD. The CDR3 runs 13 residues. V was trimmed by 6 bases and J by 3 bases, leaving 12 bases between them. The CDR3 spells CAIRAAGVYEQYV. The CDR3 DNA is TGTGCCATCAGAGCAGCAGGAGTCTACGAGCAGTACGTC.

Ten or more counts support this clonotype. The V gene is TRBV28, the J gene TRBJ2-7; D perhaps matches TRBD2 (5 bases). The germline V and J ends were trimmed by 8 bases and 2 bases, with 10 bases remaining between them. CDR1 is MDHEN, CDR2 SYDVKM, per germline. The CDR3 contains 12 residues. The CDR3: CASEGSPYEQYF. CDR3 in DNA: TGTGCCAGCGAGGGCAGTCCCTACGAGCAGTACTTC.

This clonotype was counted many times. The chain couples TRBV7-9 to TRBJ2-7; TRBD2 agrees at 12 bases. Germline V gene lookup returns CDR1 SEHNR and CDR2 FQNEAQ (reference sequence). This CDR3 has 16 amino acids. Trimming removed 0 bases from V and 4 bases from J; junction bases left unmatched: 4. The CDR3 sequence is CASSLAASGRGYEQYF. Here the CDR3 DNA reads TGTGCCAGCAGCTTAGCCGCTAGCGGGAGGGGGTACGAGCAGTACTTC.

CDR3 bases: TGCGCCAGCAGCCCCGTTGTGGCAGCCAGCACAGATACGCAGTATTTT. Residues: CASSPVVAASTDTQYF. The chain carries TRBV5-1 and TRBJ2-3, with unresolved D. The germline gives CDR1 SGHRS, CDR2 YFSETQ. This CDR3 comprises 16 residues. Trimming stripped 4 bases from V and 0 bases from J, with 15 bases between.

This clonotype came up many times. The CDR3 nucleotides read TGTGCCACCAGCAGGGGAAACAGGGGGCGGGAGACCCAGTACTTC. Its translation is CATSRGNRGRETQYF. This sequence joins TRBV15 and TRBJ2-5; 9 nucleotides align to TRBD1. The CDR3 is 15 amino acids. V lost 3 bases and J lost 5; bases outside the gene matches: 7. Germline V gene sequence: CDR1 LNHNV, CDR2 YYDKDF (reference sequence).

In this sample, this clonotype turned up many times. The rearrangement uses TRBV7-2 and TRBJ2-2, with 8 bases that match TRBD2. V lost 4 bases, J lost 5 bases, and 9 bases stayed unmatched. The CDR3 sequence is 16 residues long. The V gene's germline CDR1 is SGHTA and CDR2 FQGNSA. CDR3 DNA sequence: TGTGCCAGCAGCTCCGCCAGCGGGAGACTTACCGGGGAGCTGTTTTTT. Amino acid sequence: CASSSASGRLTGELFF.

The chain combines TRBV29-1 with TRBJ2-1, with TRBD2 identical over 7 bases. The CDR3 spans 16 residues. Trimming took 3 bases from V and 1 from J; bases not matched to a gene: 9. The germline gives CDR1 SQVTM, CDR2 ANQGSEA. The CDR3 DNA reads TGCAGCGTTGATACGGGGGAGGGTGGGTCCTACAATGAGCAGTTCTTC. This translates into CSVDTGEGGSYNEQFF.

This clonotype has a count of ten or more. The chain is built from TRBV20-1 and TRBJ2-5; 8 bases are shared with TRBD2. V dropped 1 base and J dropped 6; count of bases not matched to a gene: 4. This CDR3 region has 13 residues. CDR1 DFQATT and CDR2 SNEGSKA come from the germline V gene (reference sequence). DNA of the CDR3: TGCAGTGCTAGAGTTAGCGGGAAGCAGACCCAGTACTTC. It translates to CSARVSGKQTQYF.

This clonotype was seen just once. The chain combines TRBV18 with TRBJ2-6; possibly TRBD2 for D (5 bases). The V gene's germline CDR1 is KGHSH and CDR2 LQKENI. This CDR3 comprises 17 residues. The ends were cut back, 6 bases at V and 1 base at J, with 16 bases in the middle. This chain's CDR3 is CASSRGATLSGANVLTF. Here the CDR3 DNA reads TGTGCCAGCTCCCGGGGAGCGACCCTTTCTGGGGCCAACGTCCTGACTTTC.

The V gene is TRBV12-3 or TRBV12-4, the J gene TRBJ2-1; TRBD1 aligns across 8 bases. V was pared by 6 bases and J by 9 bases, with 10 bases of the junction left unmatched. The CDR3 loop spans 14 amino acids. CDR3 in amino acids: CASSQDRARSEQFF. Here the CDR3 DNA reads TGTGCCAGCAGCCAGGACAGGGCACGAAGTGAGCAGTTCTTC.

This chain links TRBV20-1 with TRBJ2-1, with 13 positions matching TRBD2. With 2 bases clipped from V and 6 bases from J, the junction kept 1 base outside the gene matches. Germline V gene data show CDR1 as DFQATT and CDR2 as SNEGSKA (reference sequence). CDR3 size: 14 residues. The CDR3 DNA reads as TGCAGTGCTAGACGGACTAGCGGGAGCAATGAGCAGTTCTTC. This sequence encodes CSARRTSGSNEQFF.

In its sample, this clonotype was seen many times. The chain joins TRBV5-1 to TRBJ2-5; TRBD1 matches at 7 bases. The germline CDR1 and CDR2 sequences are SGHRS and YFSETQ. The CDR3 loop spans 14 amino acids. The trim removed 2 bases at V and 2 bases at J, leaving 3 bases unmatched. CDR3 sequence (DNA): TGCGCCAGCAGCTTAAGACAGGGTCAAGAGACCCAGTACTTC. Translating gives CASSLRQGQETQYF.

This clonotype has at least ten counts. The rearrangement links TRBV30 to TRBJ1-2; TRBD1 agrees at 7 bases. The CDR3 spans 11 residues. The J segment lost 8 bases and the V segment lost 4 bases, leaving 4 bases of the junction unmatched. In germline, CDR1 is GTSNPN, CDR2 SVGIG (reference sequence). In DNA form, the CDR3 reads TGTGCCTGGATTAAGGACAGGGGCTACACCTTC. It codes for CAWIKDRGYTF.

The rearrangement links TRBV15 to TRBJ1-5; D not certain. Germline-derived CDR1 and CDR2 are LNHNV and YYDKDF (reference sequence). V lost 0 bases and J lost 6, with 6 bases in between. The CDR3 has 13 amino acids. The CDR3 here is CATSRDIGQPQHF. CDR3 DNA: TGTGCCACCAGCAGAGATATAGGTCAGCCCCAGCATTTT.

The CDR3 here is CSVEAGDAGELFF. The CDR3 DNA reads TGCAGCGTTGAGGCGGGGGACGCCGGGGAGCTGTTTTTT. This rearrangement joins TRBV29-1 to TRBJ2-2; TRBD2 matches at 7 bases. The CDR3 is made up of 13 amino acids. The J segment lost 6 bases and the V segment lost 3 bases, leaving 4 bases of the junction unmatched. From germline, CDR1 is SQVTM and CDR2 ANQGSEA.

The CDR3 spells CSVAATVGETQYF. CDR3 coding DNA: TGCAGCGTTGCCGCCACGGTCGGGGAGACCCAGTACTTC. The chain joins TRBV29-1 to TRBJ2-5, with D uncertain. Germline lookup yields CDR1 SQVTM and CDR2 ANQGSEA. Trimming shortened V by 4 bases and J by 5 bases, and 14 bases separated the two germline ends. CDR3 length equals 13 residues.

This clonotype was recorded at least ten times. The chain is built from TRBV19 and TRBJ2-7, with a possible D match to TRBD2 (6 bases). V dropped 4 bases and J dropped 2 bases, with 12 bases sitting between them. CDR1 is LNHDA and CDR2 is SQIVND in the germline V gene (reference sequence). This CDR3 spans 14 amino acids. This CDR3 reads CASSTAGKPYEQYV. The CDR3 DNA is TGTGCCAGTAGTACGGCGGGAAAACCCTACGAGCAGTACGTC.

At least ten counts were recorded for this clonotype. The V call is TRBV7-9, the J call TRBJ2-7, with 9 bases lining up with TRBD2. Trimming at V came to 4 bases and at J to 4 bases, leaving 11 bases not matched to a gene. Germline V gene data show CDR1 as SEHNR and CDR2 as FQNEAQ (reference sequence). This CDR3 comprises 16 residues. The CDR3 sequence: CASSSGTSRAWYEQYV. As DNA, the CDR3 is TGTGCCAGCAGCTCCGGGACTAGCCGCGCATGGTACGAGCAGTACGTC.

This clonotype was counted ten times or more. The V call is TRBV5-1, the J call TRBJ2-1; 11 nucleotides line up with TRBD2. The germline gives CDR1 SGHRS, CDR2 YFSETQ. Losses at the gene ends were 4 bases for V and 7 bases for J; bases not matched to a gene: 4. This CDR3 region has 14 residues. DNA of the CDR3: TGCGCCAGCAGCACTAGCGGGAGATTAAATGAGCAGTTCTTC. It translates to CASSTSGRLNEQFF.

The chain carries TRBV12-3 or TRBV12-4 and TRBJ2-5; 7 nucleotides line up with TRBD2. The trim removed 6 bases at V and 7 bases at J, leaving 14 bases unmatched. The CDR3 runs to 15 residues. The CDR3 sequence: CASSQEVGGLGTQYF. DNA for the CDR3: TGTGCCAGCAGCCAAGAGGTGGGAGGGCTCGGGACCCAGTACTTC.

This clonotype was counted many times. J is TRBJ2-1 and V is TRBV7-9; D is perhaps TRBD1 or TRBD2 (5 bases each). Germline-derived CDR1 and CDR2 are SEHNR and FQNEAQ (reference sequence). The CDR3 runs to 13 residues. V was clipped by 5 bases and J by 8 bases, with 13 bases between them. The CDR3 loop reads CASSRRVGDEQFF. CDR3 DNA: TGTGCCAGCAGCCGCAGGGTGGGGGATGAGCAGTTCTTC.

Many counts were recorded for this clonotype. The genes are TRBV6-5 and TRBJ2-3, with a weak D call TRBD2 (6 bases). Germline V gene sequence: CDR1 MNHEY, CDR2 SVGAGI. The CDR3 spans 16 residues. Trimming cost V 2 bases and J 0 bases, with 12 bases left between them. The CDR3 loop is CASSYVDGGSTDTQYF. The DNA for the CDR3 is TGTGCCAGCAGTTACGTTGATGGGGGGAGCACAGATACGCAGTATTTT.

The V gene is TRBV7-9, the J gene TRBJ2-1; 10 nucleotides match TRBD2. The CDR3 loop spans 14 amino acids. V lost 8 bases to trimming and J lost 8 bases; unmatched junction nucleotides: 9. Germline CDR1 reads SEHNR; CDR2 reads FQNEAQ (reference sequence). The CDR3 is CASSPSGSWDEQFF. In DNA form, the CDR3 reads TGTGCCAGCTCTCCTAGCGGGAGCTGGGATGAGCAGTTCTTC.

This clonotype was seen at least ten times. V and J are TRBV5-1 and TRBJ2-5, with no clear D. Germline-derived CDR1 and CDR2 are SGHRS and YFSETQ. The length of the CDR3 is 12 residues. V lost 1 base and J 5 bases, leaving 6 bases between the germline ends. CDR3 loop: CASSLTFETQYF. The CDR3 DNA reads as TGCGCCAGCAGCTTGACGTTTGAGACCCAGTACTTC.

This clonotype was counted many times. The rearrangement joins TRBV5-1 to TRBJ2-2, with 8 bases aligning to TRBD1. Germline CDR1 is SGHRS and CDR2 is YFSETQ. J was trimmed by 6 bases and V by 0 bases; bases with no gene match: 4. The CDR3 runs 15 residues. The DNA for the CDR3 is TGCGCCAGCAGCTTGGGACTACAGGGGGCCGGGGAGCTGTTTTTT. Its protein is CASSLGLQGAGELFF.

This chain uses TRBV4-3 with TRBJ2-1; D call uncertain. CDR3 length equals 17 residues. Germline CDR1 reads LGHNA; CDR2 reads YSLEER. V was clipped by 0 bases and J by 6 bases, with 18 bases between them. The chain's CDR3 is CASSQELVVALANEQFF. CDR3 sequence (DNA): TGCGCCAGCAGCCAAGAATTAGTGGTAGCTTTGGCCAATGAGCAGTTCTTC.

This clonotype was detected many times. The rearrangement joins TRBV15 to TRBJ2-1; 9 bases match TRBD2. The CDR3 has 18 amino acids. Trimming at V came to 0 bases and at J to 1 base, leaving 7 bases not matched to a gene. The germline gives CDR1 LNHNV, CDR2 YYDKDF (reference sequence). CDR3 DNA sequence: TGTGCCACCAGCAGAGATCGTCGAGCGGGAGGTTCCTACAATGAGCAGTTCTTC. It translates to CATSRDRRAGGSYNEQFF.

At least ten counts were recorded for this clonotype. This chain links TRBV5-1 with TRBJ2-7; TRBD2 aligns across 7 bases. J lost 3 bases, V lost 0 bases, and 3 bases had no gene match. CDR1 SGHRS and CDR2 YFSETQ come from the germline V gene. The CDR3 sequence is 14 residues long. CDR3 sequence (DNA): TGCGCCAGCAGCTTGGGGACTAGTAGCTACGAGCAGTACTTC. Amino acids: CASSLGTSSYEQYF.

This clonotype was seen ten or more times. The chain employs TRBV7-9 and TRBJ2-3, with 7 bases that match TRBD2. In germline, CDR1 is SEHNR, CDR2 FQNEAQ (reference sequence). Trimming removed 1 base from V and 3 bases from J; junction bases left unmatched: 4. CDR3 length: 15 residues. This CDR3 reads CASSLVAGVTDTQYF. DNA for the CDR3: TGTGCCAGCAGCTTAGTGGCGGGAGTAACAGATACGCAGTATTTT.

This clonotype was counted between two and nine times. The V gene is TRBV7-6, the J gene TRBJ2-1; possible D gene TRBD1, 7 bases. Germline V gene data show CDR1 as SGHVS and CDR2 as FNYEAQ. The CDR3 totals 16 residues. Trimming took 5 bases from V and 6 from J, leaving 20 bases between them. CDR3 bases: TGTGCCAGCAGCCCCAACACGGGTCAGGGGGGCAATGAGCAGTTCTTC. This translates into CASSPNTGQGGNEQFF. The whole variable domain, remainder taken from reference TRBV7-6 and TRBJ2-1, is GAGVSQSPRYKVTKRGQDVALRCDPISGHVSLYWYRQALGQGPEFLTYFNYEAQQDKSGLPNDRFSAERPEGSISTLTIQRTEQRDSAMYRCASSPNTGQGGNEQFFGPGTRLTVL.